This is a list of T cell receptor beta chains from one sample in a study of T cell responses to AZD1222 COVID-19 vaccine. Produced via immunoSEQ multiplex PCR; TCRdb's table is partial and in-frame only. The repertoire holds about 120,000 clones, with around 86% as singletons. The sequenced sample was peripheral blood, obtained on day 0 of AZD1222 vaccination. These receptors all stem from an adult in good health. Both conserved end residues are part of each CDR3. The D gene is left open where the match is weak. The size of a clone is reported for some rows only, either as once, few or many, or as a class for expanded clones.

j_call clone_size d_call v_call cdr3_nt cdr3_aa
TRBJ2-2 few NA TRBV24-1 TGTGCCACCAGTGATTCCCGGGAATTGAGGAATCCCGGGGAGCTGTTTTTT CATSDSRELRNPGELFF
TRBJ1-3 NA NA TRBV7-9 TGTGCCAGCAGCACGGACAGAGGAAACACCATATATTTT CASSTDRGNTIYF
TRBJ2-1 NA NA TRBV30 TGTGCCTGGGCCCCGGGGTCCTACAATGAGCAGTTCTTC CAWAPGSYNEQFF
TRBJ2-5 NA TRBD1 TRBV19 TGTGCCAGTAGTACGAGGGGGCAGGAGACCCAGTACTTC CASSTRGQETQYF
TRBJ1-1 NA NA TRBV29-1 TGCAGCGTTTTTCCCAAGTCGCCTGAAGCTTTCTTT CSVFPKSPEAFF
TRBJ1-3 NA NA TRBV5-1 TGCGCCAGCAGCCTCGACAGGCAAGAGGGAAACACCATATATTTT CASSLDRQEGNTIYF
TRBJ2-7 once TRBD2 TRBV5-1 TGCGCCAGCAGCTTCGGACTAGCGGGGTCCCTCTACGAGCAGTACTTC CASSFGLAGSLYEQYF
TRBJ1-6 NA NA TRBV18 TGTGCCAGCTCACCACAGGAACAGCCTTCACCCCTCCACTTT CASSPQEQPSPLHF
TRBJ2-3 once TRBD2 TRBV7-2 TGTGCCAGCAGCTTAGTTTCTAGCGGGGGGGCTTACGATACGCAGTATTTT CASSLVSSGGAYDTQYF
TRBJ1-3 NA TRBD1 TRBV6-5 TGTGCCAGCAGTTACCCAGGACAGGCGACGTATTTT CASSYPGQATYF
TRBJ2-3 NA NA TRBV7-8 TGTGCCAGCAGATCTGGATACACAGATACGCAGTATTTT CASRSGYTDTQYF
TRBJ2-2 NA NA TRBV27 TGTGCCAGCACCATCCTTGGGGGGCTAGGGTCCACCGGGGAGCTGTTTTTT CASTILGGLGSTGELFF
TRBJ1-1 NA NA TRBV28 TGTGCCAGCACCGGCGGGAGGAACACTGAAGCTTTCTTT CASTGGRNTEAFF
TRBJ1-1 NA NA TRBV29-1 TGCAGCGTTGTTCAGCTCACTGAAGCTTTCTTT CSVVQLTEAFF
TRBJ1-5 NA TRBD1 TRBV7-2 TGTGCCAGCAGCTCTGGGACAGAATATCAGCCCCAGCATTTT CASSSGTEYQPQHF
TRBJ2-7 NA NA TRBV6-2/TRBV6-3 TGTGCCAGCAGTCTCGCGGAGTCGTACGAGCAGTACTTC CASSLAESYEQYF
TRBJ1-2 NA NA TRBV6-5 TGTGCCACCTTGGGTGGAGCTAACTATGGCTACACCTTC CATLGGANYGYTF
TRBJ2-1 NA TRBD1 TRBV5-1 TGCGCCAGCAGCATTCTAGGGACAGGCTACAATGAGCAGTTCTTC CASSILGTGYNEQFF
TRBJ2-1 NA TRBD2 TRBV29-1 TGCAGCGTCCTCATGGGGACTAGCAATGAGCAGTTCTTC CSVLMGTSNEQFF
TRBJ1-1 NA NA TRBV7-2 TGTGCCAGCAGCCCAGAAGGCGGGGCTGAAGCTTTCTTT CASSPEGGAEAFF
TRBJ1-4 NA NA TRBV2 TGTGCCAGCAGGTGGTTGAGTAATGAAAAACTGTTTTTT CASRWLSNEKLFF
TRBJ1-3 NA TRBD1 TRBV7-2 TGTGCCAGCAGTCAAGCCGGGACAGGGGTCTCTGGAAACACCATATATTTT CASSQAGTGVSGNTIYF
TRBJ1-2 NA TRBD1 TRBV6-2/TRBV6-3 TGTGCCAGCAGCCGACAGGGGGGTAGCGTTCGTGGCTACACCTTC CASSRQGGSVRGYTF
TRBJ1-4 NA NA TRBV2 TGTGCCAGCACCCGGGGGGGAGACAGTAATGAAAAACTGTTTTTT CASTRGGDSNEKLFF
TRBJ1-5 NA NA TRBV7-8 TGTGCCAGCAGCTTAGTTGATTTTAATCAGCCCCAGCATTTT CASSLVDFNQPQHF
TRBJ1-2 NA NA TRBV7-9 TGTGCCAGCAGCTTAGTAGGTGGAGGGGGTGGCTACACCTTC CASSLVGGGGGYTF
TRBJ1-2 NA TRBD1 TRBV7-2 TGTGCCAGCAGCTCAACGACAGGGATCTATGGCTACACCTTC CASSSTTGIYGYTF
TRBJ2-7 NA NA TRBV30 TGTGCCTGGAGTATGGGCTCCTACGAGCAGTACTTC CAWSMGSYEQYF
TRBJ1-6 NA NA TRBV28 TGTGCCAGCAACATTGGGGGCTCCCGCTTTTTTTCCCTCCACTTT CASNIGGSRFFSLHF
TRBJ1-1 NA TRBD1 TRBV6-2/TRBV6-3 TGTGCCAGCAGTTACCGGACAGGGGGCTGGAACACTGAAGCTTTCTTT CASSYRTGGWNTEAFF
TRBJ2-1 NA NA TRBV5-1 TGCGCCAGCAGCTTGGGTACAGCTCATGGTGAGCAGTTCTTC CASSLGTAHGEQFF
TRBJ1-2 NA TRBD1 TRBV29-1 TGCAGCGCCGGACAGGATTATGGCTACACCTTC CSAGQDYGYTF
TRBJ2-3 NA NA TRBV6-5 TGTGCCAGCAGTCTCCACCGGCAGATCACAGATACGCAGTATTTT CASSLHRQITDTQYF
TRBJ2-7 NA NA TRBV11-3 TGTGCCAGCAGCTTGCGACACCCCTACGAGCAGTACTTC CASSLRHPYEQYF
TRBJ2-3 once TRBD2 TRBV7-3 TGTGCCAGCAGCCCCGGGGGGGTCACAGATACGCAGTATTTT CASSPGGVTDTQYF
TRBJ2-2 few TRBD2 TRBV6-5 TGTGCCACCGGGGGGGTCAACACCGGGGAGCTGTTTTTT CATGGVNTGELFF
TRBJ1-1 NA NA TRBV14 TGTGCCAGCAGCCACCAGGGACGGATAACTGAAGCTTTCTTT CASSHQGRITEAFF
TRBJ1-2 NA NA TRBV2 TGTGCCGCAGGGGCTTCGCGCGTATGGGCTGGCTACACCTTC CAAGASRVWAGYTF
TRBJ1-3 NA TRBD1 TRBV4-3 TGCGCCAGCAGCCACACCAGGGGGGCTGGAAACACCATATATTTT CASSHTRGAGNTIYF
TRBJ2-2 NA TRBD2 TRBV7-9 TGTGCCAGCAGCCCAGGACTAGCGGGGCCCGGGGAGCTGTTTTTT CASSPGLAGPGELFF
TRBJ1-5 NA TRBD1 TRBV12-5 TGTGCTAGTGGGGGGGGAATGGACAGGACCCTGGGAAATCAGCCCCAGCATTTT CASGGGMDRTLGNQPQHF
TRBJ2-2 NA NA TRBV28 TGTGCCAGCAGTCGAGTTCCGAACACCGGGGAGCTGTTTTTT CASSRVPNTGELFF
TRBJ2-7 NA NA TRBV7-8 TGTGCCAGCAGCGTACGGGCCAACGTCTACGAGCAGTACTTC CASSVRANVYEQYF
TRBJ1-6 NA NA TRBV27 TGTGCCAGCAGTTTATCAGGGACCCTTAATTCACCCCTCCACTTT CASSLSGTLNSPLHF
TRBJ1-3 NA NA TRBV19 TGTGCCAGTAGTAGTCTTAACTCTGGAAACACCATATATTTT CASSSLNSGNTIYF
TRBJ2-1 NA NA TRBV5-6 TGTGCCAGCAGCTTACGGGTTGGTGAGCAGTTCTTC CASSLRVGEQFF
TRBJ1-1 NA NA TRBV27 TGTGCCAGCAGTTTTATGGGAATTGAGACTGAAGCTTTCTTT CASSFMGIETEAFF
TRBJ2-2 NA TRBD1 TRBV7-9 TGTGCCAGCAGCCTCTGGGGGACAGGGAACACCGGGGAGCTGTTTTTT CASSLWGTGNTGELFF
TRBJ1-2 once TRBD1 TRBV27 TGTGCCAGCACGACAGGGGGCTCTGGCTACACCTTC CASTTGGSGYTF
TRBJ2-1 NA TRBD2 TRBV9 TGTGCCAGCTCACGCTCGAGCGGGGGGGTTGAGGAGCAGTTCTTC CASSRSSGGVEEQFF
TRBJ1-2 few NA TRBV9 TGTGCCAGCAGCGTAGCGGACGGCGGGAGCTACACCTTC CASSVADGGSYTF
TRBJ1-2 NA TRBD1 TRBV18 TGTGCCAGCTCACCGACCGGGACAGACTATGGCTACACCTTC CASSPTGTDYGYTF
TRBJ1-6 NA NA TRBV7-2 TGTGCCAGCAGCACCTCATATAATTCACCCCTCCACTTT CASSTSYNSPLHF
TRBJ2-3 once NA TRBV2 TGTGCCAGCGGCCGGAGCATAGATACGCAGTATTTT CASGRSIDTQYF
TRBJ2-5 NA NA TRBV2 TGTGCCAGCAGTGTAATAACCGGGGAGACCCAGTACTTC CASSVITGETQYF
TRBJ1-3 NA TRBD1 TRBV10-3 TGTGCCATCACCTCGACAGGGACTGGAAACACCATATATTTT CAITSTGTGNTIYF
TRBJ1-6 NA NA TRBV2 TGTGCCAGCAGTGAAACGGGGGGCGATGAAAGGAATTCACCCCTCCACTTT CASSETGGDERNSPLHF
TRBJ1-1 NA NA TRBV28 TGTGCCAGCATCTACAGAATGAACACTGAAGCTTTCTTT CASIYRMNTEAFF
TRBJ2-3 NA NA TRBV30 TGTGCCTGGAAGGGCGGGGGCACAGATACGCAGTATTTT CAWKGGGTDTQYF